This record looks at one T cell receptor beta chain sequence and its context. What it binds is not known. The use of a sample-barcoded 5' primer and a J-beta primer mix characterized a second PCR of roughly 7 to 11 cycles. All cDNA molecules were each tagged by a template-switch adaptor with 12 random nucleotides. Each CDR3 protein is one row after TCRdb ran MiXCR on the 5' RACE reads. The repertoire holds about 1.8 million distinct CDR3 sequences, with about 50% as singletons. This record belongs to a study of blood T cells in healthy people across ages. Overall study results and limits: Donor CMV status, an unknown factor, possibly confounded changes in expanded clonotypes. Older individuals had lower TCR beta diversity per million T cells (the decline was roughly linear). More naive CD4+ cells and higher diversity were found in long-lived than in aged donors.

The CDR3 has 16 amino acids. Germline V gives CDR1 SEHNR, CDR2 FQNEAQ (reference sequence). V lost 5 bases to trimming and J lost 0 bases; unmatched junction nucleotides: 6. What was sequenced was blood. The TCR originated in a woman between 40 and 50 years old in good health. The chain couples TRBV7-9 to TRBJ2-2; 7 bases agree with TRBD1. In DNA, the CDR3 is TGTGCCAGCAGCCCGGGACAGCGAACGAACACCGGGGAGCTGTTTTTT. Amino acid sequence: CASSPGQRTNTGELFF.